This T cell receptor (beta chain) comes out of a study of blood T cell repertoires in COVID-19. Study-level information: Material from acute and convalescent COVID-19 was sourced from the United States, Italy and Spain. From T cells, B-cell-depleted T cells, or PBMCs came the material, which was cDNA or gDNA.

TCRdb's table, derived via immunoSEQ multiplex PCR, lists solely in-frame clones and lacks some. The data hold 170,000 or so clones, with 88% observed a single time. Germline V gives CDR1 SQVTM, CDR2 ANQGSEA. Germline trimming cut 8 bases from V and 3 bases from J; bases unmatched to any gene: 10. The CDR3 runs 13 residues. Participants were aged about 18 to 100 years from some 24 US areas. This clonotype was sampled from a woman aged 45-65 years who had recovered from COVID-19. Sequenced sample: PBMCs or T cells enriched from blood (not recorded which). This chain links TRBV29-1 with TRBJ2-7, with TRBD1 matching 7 bases. CDR3 loop: CSTRQGPYYEQYF. The DNA for the CDR3 is TGCAGCACCCGACAGGGACCCTACTACGAGCAGTACTTC.